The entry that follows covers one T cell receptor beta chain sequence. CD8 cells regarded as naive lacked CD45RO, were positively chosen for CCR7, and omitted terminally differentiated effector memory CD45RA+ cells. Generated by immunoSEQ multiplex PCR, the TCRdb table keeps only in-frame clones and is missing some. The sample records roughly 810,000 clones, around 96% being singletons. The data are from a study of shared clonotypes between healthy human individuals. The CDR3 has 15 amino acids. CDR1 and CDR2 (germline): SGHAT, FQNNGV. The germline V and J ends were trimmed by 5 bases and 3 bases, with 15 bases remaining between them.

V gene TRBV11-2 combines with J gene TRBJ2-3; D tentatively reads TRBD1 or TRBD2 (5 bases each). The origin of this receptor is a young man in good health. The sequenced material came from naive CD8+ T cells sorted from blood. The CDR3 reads CASSHRDGFTDTQYF. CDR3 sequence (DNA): TGTGCCAGCAGCCACCGGGACGGTTTTACAGATACGCAGTATTTT.